The entry that follows covers one T cell receptor beta chain sequence. Its specificity is unknown. Between the trimmed V and J ends, which lost 4 bases and 0 bases, there was a span of 10 bases. CDR1 is SGHTA, CDR2 FQGNSA, per germline. The CDR3 runs 14 residues. The treatment denotes: around 19 received Ad26.COV2.S at low or high dose, single or two shots; five or six received placebo; per-sample allocation not given. Following the first vaccine or placebo injection, samples were taken on day 63. The data originate from a study of Ad26.COV2.S vaccination and SARS-CoV-2 variants. Regarding the study as a whole: There was reportedly substantial breadth in spike-specific CD8+ and CD4+ T cell responses after vaccination.

Assay used: immunoSEQ multiplex PCR; TCRdb lists only in-frame clones, some missing. The data hold 400,000 to 500,000 clones, with nearly 90% observed a single time. The clonotype comes from a person aged 18-65 years who received the Ad26.COV2.S COVID-19 vaccine or a placebo. The chain links TRBV7-2 to TRBJ2-7; no clear D gene. The specimen was peripheral blood, collected in a trial of Ad26.COV2.S vaccine versus placebo. The CDR3 DNA sequence: TGTGCCAGCAGCTCCTTTCGGGCCTCCTACGAGCAGTACGTC. Its protein product is CASSSFRASYEQYV.